Below are 12 T cell receptor beta chains sequenced from a single sample in a study of T-cell reconstitution after alpha-beta-depleted transplantation in children. It was with unique molecular identifiers that the TCRbeta library was prepared. TCRdb itself ran the PCR reads through MiXCR, one entry per CDR3 protein. The table includes around 230,000 distinct CDR3 sequences, approximately 17% detected once. The sequencing here drew on PBMCs, mostly from graft donor cells, taken 360 days after TCRalphabeta/CD19-depleted stem cell transplant. The receptors shown here come from a male patient aged 2 to 9 who had a stem cell transplant for acute lymphoblastic leukemia, so the T cells may come from the graft donor.

This chain uses TRBV24-1 with TRBJ2-1; D is uncertain. The CDR3 has 12 amino acids. The germline V gene has CDR1 KGHDR and CDR2 SFDVKD. V lost 4 bases, J lost 9 bases, and 9 bases lay in between. CDR3 amino acids: CATSDSGGEQFF. The CDR3 DNA is TGTGCCACCAGTGACTCGGGCGGTGAGCAGTTCTTC.

V is TRBV20-1 and J is TRBJ1-1; unclear D gene. In germline, CDR1 is DFQATT, CDR2 SNEGSKA (reference sequence). The V end was cut by 6 bases, the J end by 1 base, with 9 bases between. The CDR3 is made up of 12 amino acids. Here the CDR3 DNA reads TGCAGTGCCATCCTGGGGAACACTGAAGCTTTCTTT. It is translated as CSAILGNTEAFF.

This clonotype was found a few times. This chain joins TRBV30 and TRBJ2-7; no definite D call. Germline V CDR1 and CDR2: GTSNPN, SVGIG (reference sequence). CDR3 length equals 11 residues. Trimming left V 5 bases short and J 7 bases short, with 12 bases between. CDR3 nucleotide sequence: TGTGCCTGGCTGGGGTCGGGTGAGCAGTACTTC. Translation gives CAWLGSGEQYF.

The chain employs TRBV12-3 or TRBV12-4 and TRBJ2-7, with 15 nucleotides matching TRBD2. The CDR3 has 16 residues. The V segment lost 5 bases and the J segment 3 bases; nucleotides outside the gene matches: 5. The CDR3, as DNA: TGTGCCAGCAGTCCTCGGGGACTAGCGGGGGGCTACGAGCAGTACTTC. Translated, it gives CASSPRGLAGGYEQYF.

The V gene is TRBV12-3 or TRBV12-4, the J gene TRBJ1-5, with 8 bases matching TRBD1. CDR3 length equals 13 residues. Unmatched junction bases numbered 4, after V lost 6 bases and J lost 6 bases. Written as DNA, the CDR3 is TGTGCCAGCAGGGACAGGGTCGGTCAGCCCCAGCATTTT. Amino acids: CASRDRVGQPQHF.

The chain is built from TRBV11-2 and TRBJ2-6, with D possibly being TRBD1 (5 bases). Trimming left V 1 base short and J 1 base short, with 11 bases between. Germline V gene sequence: CDR1 SGHAT, CDR2 FQNNGV. The CDR3 has 17 amino acids. Here the CDR3 reads CASSLVQGRSGANVLTF. DNA for the CDR3: TGTGCCAGCAGCTTAGTTCAGGGTCGGTCTGGGGCCAACGTCCTGACTTTC.

This clonotype was seen only a few times. The J gene is TRBJ2-3, the V gene TRBV21-1; the listed D gene, TRBD2, was not tested against the DNA. TRBV21-1 is reported as a pseudogene. The CDR3 has 16 amino acids. The CDR3 DNA reads as TGTGCCAGCAGCAAAATTCTAGGGGAACCTCGTGATACGCAGTATTTT. It yields the protein CASSKILGEPRDTQYF.

The chain joins TRBV3-1 to TRBJ2-5, with D perhaps TRBD1 (7 bases). The CDR3 consists of 15 residues. The germline CDR1 and CDR2 sequences are LGHDT and YNNKEL (reference sequence). Trimming shortened V by 4 bases and J by 1 base, and 13 bases separated the two germline ends. CDR3 protein: CASSLRRDSQETQYF. DNA of the CDR3: TGTGCCAGCAGCCTTAGGAGGGACAGCCAAGAGACCCAGTACTTC.

This sequence joins TRBV10-3 and TRBJ2-7; TRBD1 matches at 7 bases. Germline values: CDR1 ENHRY, CDR2 SYGVKD. The CDR3 consists of 15 residues. The ends lost 4 bases at V and 4 bases at J; junction bases unmatched: 10. CDR3 sequence (DNA): TGTGCCATCAGTGTCCGGGACAGACCGCTTTACGAGCAGTACTTC. This encodes CAISVRDRPLYEQYF.

This clonotype has more than one count but fewer than ten. The V call is TRBV20-1, the J call TRBJ1-2; 7 bases align to TRBD1. The germline V gene has CDR1 DFQATT and CDR2 SNEGSKA (reference sequence). This CDR3 comprises 13 residues. V lost 3 bases and J lost 4; bases outside the gene matches: 5. The CDR3 loop is CSASVTGSYGYTF. CDR3 nucleotides: TGCAGTGCTAGCGTGACAGGGTCCTATGGCTACACCTTC.

The V call is TRBV7-6, the J call TRBJ2-5; 10 nucleotides agree with TRBD2. Germline V gives CDR1 SGHVS, CDR2 FNYEAQ. The CDR3 is 17 amino acids. J was trimmed by 5 bases and V by 5 bases; bases with no gene match: 14. CDR3 DNA: TGTGCCAGCAGCCCTCGACTAGCGGGCCTAGACTTGGAGACCCAGTACTTC. Its translation: CASSPRLAGLDLETQYF.

The V call is TRBV10-3, the J call TRBJ1-1; D gene uncertain. The CDR3 extends over 15 amino acids. CDR1 is ENHRY, CDR2 SYGVKD, per germline. The ends were cut back, 3 bases at V and 5 bases at J, with 16 bases in the middle. The CDR3 reads CAISETALGGTEAFF. The CDR3 nucleotides read TGTGCCATCAGTGAAACGGCCTTAGGAGGGACTGAAGCTTTCTTT.